This T cell receptor beta chain was sequenced for a study of tumor and adjacent non-tumor tissue in lung cancer. Across the whole study: The patients, roughly 9 men and 4 to 6 women, were 31 to 76 with stage I to III disease. Whole-study results and caveats: Tumor tissue had significantly higher TCR diversity than normal lung.

As concerns this clonotype: Its matching antigen is unknown.

V was shortened by 4 bases and J by 9 bases, with 16 bases between the two germline ends. The V gene's germline CDR1 is MNHNY and CDR2 SVGAGI (reference sequence). This CDR3 has 14 amino acids. No cell sorting was done before RNA was extracted from the tissue. More than 3 cm separated this lung sample from the edge of the tumor. Newly diagnosed lung cancer patients had thoracic surgery in China, August–November 2014, without prior chemotherapy. Three rounds of nested PCR, following a modified ARM-PCR protocol, produced the TCRbeta library. TCRdb itself ran the multiplex PCR reads through MiXCR, one entry per CDR3 protein. Among fewer than 90,000 distinct CDR3 sequences, 75% to 85% were seen once, and the ten largest hold 21%.

This sequence originates from a woman in her forties or fifties with non-small cell lung cancer. What was sequenced was distant non-tumor lung tissue. The V and J genes are TRBV6-6 and TRBJ2-1; D is uncertain. The CDR3 sequence is CASSFSTGGSEQFF. The CDR3 region has the DNA TGTGCCAGCAGTTTTTCGACCGGTGGAAGTGAGCAGTTCTTC.